This T cell receptor (beta chain) was observed in a study of cytomegalovirus exposure and HLA in healthy donors. Across the whole study: Among the 400 or so donors who were genotyped, roughly 85% fell in the genetic ancestry cluster that is associated with self-reported Caucasian donors.

This clone was detected only a few times. Antigen specificity is unknown. Trimming took 5 bases from V and 2 from J; bases not matched to a gene: 6. CDR3 size: 15 residues. Germline V CDR1 and CDR2: SEHNR, FQNEAQ (reference sequence). Study observations and caveats: CMV antigen specificity of three CMV-associated chains was confirmed in vitro. Rarity marked most TCR sequences, yet some public TCRs occurred in many donors.

This PCR relied on a set of 60 Vbeta primers and 13 Jbeta primers. Sequencing was performed with immunoSEQ multiplex PCR; in TCRdb, only in-frame clones are kept and a portion is missing. The table has 150,000 to 200,000 clones, about 80% seen once; the top ten hold roughly 2.1%. The clonotype was recovered from a woman between 18 and 29 years old in good health and CMV-seropositive. Sequenced sample: PBMCs. The chain couples TRBV7-9 to TRBJ2-4, with 7 positions matching TRBD1. The CDR3 nucleotides read TGTGCCAGCAGCCAGGGGGTTTTAACCAAAAACATTCAGTACTTC. This codes for CASSQGVLTKNIQYF. Combining the CDR3 with reference TRBV7-9 and TRBJ2-4 gives the whole variable domain DTGVSQNPRHKITKRGQNVTFRCDPISEHNRLYWYRQTLGQGPEFLTYFQNEAQLEKSRLLSDRFSAERPKGSFSTLEIQRTEQGDSAMYLCASSQGVLTKNIQYFGAGTRLSVL.